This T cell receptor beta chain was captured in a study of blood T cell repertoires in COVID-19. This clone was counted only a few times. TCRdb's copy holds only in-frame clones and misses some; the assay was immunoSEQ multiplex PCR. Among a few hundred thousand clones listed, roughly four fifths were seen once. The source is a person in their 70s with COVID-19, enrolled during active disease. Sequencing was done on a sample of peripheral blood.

The CDR3 DNA follows: TGTGCCTGGAGACAGAGCCAGGGGCAGCCCCAGCATTTT. This translates into CAWRQSQGQPQHF. J is TRBJ1-5 and V is TRBV30, with D perhaps TRBD1 (6 bases). Germline-derived CDR1 and CDR2 are GTSNPN and SVGIG (reference sequence). Trimming shortened V by 3 bases and J by 7 bases, and 13 bases separated the two germline ends. The CDR3 has 13 amino acids.